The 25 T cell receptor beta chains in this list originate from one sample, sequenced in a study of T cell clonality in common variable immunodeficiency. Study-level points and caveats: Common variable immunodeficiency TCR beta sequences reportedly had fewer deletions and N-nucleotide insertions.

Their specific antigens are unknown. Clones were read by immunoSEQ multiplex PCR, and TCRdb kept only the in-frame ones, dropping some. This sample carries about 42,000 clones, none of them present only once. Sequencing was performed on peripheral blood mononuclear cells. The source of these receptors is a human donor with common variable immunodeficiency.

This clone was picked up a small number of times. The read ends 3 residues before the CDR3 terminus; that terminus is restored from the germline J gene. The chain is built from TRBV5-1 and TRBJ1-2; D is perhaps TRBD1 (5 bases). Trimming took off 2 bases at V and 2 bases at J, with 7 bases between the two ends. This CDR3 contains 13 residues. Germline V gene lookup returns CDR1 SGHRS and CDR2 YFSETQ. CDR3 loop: CASSLQENYGYTF. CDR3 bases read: TGCGCCAGCAGCTTACAGGAAAACTATGGC.

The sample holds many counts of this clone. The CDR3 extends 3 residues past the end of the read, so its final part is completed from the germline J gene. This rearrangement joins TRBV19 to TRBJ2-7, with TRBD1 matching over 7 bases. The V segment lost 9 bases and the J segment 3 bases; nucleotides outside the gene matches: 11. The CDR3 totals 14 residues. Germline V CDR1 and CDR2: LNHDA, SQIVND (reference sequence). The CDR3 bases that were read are TGTGCCAGAACACAGGGGATCCTCGGCTACGAG. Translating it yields CARTQGILGYE. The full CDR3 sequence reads CARTQGILGYEQYF. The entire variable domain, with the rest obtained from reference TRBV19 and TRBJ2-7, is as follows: DGGITQSPKYLFRKEGQNVTLSCEQNLNHDAMYWYRQDPGQGLRLIYYSQIVNDFQKGDIAEGYSVSREKKESFPLTVTSAQKNPTAFYLCARTQGILGYEQYFGPGTRLTVT.

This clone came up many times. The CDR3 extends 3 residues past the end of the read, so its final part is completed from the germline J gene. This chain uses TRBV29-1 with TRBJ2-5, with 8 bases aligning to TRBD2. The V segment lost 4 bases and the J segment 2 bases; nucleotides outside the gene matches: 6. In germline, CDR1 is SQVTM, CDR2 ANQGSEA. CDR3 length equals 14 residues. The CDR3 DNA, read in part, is TGCAGCGTTGGGAGTAGCGGGGCTCAAGAGACC. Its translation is CSVGSSGAQET. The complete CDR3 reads CSVGSSGAQETQYF.

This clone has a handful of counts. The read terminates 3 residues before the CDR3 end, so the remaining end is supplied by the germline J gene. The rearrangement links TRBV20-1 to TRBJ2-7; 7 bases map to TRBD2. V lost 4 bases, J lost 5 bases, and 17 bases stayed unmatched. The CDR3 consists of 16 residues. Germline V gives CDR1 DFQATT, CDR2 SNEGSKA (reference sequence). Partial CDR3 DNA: TGCAGTGCTACCTCGAGCGGGATCGGAAAGGGGAACGAG. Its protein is CSATSSGIGKGNE. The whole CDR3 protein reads CSATSSGIGKGNEQYF.

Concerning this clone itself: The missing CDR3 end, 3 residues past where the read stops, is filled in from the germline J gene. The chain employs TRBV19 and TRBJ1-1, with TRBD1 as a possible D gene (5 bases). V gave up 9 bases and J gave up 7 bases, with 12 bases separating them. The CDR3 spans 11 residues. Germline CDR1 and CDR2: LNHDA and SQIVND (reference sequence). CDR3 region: CARIGGLEAFF. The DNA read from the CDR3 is TGTGCCAGGATTGGGGGACTTGAA.

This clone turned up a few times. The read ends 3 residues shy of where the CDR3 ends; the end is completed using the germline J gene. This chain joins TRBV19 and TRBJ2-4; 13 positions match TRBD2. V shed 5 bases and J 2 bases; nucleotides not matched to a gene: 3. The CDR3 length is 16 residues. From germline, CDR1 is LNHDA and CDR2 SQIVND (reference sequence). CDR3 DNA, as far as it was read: TGTGCCAGTAGTGTGACTAGCGGGAGGTCCAAAAACATT. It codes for CASSVTSGRSKNI. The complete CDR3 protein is CASSVTSGRSKNIQYF. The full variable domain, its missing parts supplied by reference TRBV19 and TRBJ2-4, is DGGITQSPKYLFRKEGQNVTLSCEQNLNHDAMYWYRQDPGQGLRLIYYSQIVNDFQKGDIAEGYSVSREKKESFPLTVTSAQKNPTAFYLCASSVTSGRSKNIQYFGAGTRLSVL.

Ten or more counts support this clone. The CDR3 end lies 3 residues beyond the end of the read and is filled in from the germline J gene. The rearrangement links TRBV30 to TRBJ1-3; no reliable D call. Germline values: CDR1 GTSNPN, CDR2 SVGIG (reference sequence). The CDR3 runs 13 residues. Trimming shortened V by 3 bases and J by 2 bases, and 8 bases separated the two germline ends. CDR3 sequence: CAWSLPPGNTIYF. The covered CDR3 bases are TGTGCCTGGAGCCTTCCTCCTGGAAACACC.

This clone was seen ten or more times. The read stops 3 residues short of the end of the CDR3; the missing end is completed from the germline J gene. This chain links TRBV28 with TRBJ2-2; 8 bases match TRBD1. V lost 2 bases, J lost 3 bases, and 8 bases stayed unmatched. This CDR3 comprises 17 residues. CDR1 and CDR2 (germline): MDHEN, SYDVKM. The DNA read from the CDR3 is TGTGCCAGCAGTTTACCTAGACAGGGGAGGCACACCGGGGAG. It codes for CASSLPRQGRHTGE. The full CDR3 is CASSLPRQGRHTGELFF. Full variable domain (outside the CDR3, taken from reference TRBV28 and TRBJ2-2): DVKVTQSSRYLVKRTGEKVFLECVQDMDHENMFWYRQDPGLGLRLIYFSYDVKMKEKGDIPEGYSVSREKKERFSLILESASTNQTSMYLCASSLPRQGRHTGELFFGEGSRLTVL.

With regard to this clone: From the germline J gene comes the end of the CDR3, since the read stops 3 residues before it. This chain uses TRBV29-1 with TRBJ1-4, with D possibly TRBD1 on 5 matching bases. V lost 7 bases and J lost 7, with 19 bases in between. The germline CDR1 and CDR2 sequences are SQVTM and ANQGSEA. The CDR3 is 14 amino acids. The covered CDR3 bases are TGCAGCGCCCGTGATGGGGCCCGAGGTGAAAAA. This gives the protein CSARDGARGEK. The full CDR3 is CSARDGARGEKLFF.

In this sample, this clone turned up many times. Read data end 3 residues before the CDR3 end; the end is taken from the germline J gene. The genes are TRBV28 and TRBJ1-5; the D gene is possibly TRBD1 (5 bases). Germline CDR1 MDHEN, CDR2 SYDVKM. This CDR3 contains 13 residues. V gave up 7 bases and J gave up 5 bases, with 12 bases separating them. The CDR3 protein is CASKAGPDQPQHF. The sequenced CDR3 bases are TGTGCCAGCAAGGCAGGGCCCGATCAGCCC.

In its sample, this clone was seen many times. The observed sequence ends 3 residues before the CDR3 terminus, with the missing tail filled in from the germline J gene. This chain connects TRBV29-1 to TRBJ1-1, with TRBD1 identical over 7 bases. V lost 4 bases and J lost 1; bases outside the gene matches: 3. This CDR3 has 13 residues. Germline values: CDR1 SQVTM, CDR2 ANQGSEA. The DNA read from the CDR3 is TGCAGCGTTGCGACAGGGAGGAACACTGAA. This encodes CSVATGRNTE. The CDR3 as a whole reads CSVATGRNTEAFF. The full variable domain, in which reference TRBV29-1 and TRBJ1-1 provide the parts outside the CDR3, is SAVISQKPSRDICQRGTSLTIQCQVDSQVTMMFWYRQQPGQSLTLIATANQGSEATYESGFVIDKFPISRPNLTFSTLTVSNMSPEDSSIYLCSVATGRNTEAFFGQGTRLTVV.

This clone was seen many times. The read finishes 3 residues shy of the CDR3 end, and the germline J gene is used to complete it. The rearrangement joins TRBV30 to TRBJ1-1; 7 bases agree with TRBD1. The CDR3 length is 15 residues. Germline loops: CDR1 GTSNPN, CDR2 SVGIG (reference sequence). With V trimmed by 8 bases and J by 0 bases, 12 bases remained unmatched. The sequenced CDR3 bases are TGTGCCAGTCCCGGGACAGACGAAGTGAACACTGAA. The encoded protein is CASPGTDEVNTE. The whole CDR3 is CASPGTDEVNTEAFF.

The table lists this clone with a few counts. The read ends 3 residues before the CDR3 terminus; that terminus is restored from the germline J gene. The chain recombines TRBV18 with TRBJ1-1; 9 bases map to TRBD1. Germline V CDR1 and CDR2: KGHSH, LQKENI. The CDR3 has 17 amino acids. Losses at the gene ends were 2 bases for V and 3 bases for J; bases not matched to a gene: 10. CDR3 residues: CASSPSLLGQGYTEAFF. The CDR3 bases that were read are TGTGCCAGCTCACCAAGCCTTTTAGGACAGGGGTACACTGAA.

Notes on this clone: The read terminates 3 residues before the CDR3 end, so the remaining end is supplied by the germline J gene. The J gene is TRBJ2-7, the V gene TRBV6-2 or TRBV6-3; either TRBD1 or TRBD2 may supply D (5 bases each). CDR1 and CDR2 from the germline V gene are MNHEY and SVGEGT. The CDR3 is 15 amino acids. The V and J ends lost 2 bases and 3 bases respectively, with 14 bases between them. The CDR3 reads CASSYRGVQDYEQYF. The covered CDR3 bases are TGTGCCAGCAGTTACAGAGGGGTTCAAGACTACGAG.

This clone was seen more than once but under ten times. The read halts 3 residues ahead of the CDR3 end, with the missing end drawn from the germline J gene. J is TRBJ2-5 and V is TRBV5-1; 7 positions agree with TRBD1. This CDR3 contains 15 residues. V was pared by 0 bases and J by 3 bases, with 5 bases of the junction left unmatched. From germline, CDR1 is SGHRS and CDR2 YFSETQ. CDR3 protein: CASSLGQGIEETQYF. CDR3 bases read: TGCGCCAGCAGCTTGGGACAGGGTATCGAAGAGACC.

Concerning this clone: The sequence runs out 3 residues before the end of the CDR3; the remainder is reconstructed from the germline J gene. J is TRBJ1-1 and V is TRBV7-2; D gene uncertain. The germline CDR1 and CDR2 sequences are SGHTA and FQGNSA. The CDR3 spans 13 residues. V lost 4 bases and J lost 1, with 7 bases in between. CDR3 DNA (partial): TGTGCCAGCAGCTCCCAGAGGAACACTGAA. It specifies CASSSQRNTE. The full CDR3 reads CASSSQRNTEAFF.

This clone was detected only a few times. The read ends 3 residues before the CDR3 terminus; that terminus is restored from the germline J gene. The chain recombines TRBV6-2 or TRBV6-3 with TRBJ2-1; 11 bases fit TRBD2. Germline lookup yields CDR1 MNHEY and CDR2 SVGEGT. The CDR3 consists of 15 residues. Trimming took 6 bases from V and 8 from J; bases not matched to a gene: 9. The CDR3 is CASRRLAGISDEQFF. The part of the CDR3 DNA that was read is TGTGCCAGCAGACGACTAGCGGGAATCTCGGATGAG.

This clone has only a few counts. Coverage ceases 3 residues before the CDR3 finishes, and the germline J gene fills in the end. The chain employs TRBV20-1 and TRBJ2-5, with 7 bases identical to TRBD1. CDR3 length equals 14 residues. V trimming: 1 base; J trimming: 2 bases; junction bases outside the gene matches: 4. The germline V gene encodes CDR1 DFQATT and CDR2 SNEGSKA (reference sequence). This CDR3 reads CSARAQTGQETQYF. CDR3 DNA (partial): TGCAGTGCTAGAGCCCAGACAGGGCAAGAGACC.

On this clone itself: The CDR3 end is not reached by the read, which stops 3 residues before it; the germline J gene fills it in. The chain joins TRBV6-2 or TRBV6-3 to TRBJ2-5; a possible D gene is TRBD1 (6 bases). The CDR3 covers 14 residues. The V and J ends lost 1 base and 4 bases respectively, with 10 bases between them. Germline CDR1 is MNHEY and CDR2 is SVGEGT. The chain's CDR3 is CASSYYQGTETQYF. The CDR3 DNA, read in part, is TGTGCCAGCAGTTACTATCAGGGGACAGAGACC.

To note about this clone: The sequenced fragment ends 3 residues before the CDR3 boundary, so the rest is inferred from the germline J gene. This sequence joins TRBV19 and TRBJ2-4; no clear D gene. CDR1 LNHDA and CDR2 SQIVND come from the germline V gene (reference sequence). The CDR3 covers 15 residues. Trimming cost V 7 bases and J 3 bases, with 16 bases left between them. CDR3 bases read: TGTGCCAGTATGAGTGAGAGAGGCGGCAAAAACATT. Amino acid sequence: CASMSERGGKNI. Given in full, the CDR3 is CASMSERGGKNIQYF.

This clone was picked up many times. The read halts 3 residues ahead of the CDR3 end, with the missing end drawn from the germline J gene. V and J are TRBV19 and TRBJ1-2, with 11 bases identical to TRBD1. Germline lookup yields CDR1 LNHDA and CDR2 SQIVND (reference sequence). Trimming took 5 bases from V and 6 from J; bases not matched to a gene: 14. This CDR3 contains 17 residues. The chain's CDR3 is CASSLNSGTGGTHGYTF. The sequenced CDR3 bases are TGTGCCAGTAGTTTAAATTCCGGGACAGGGGGAACCCATGGC.

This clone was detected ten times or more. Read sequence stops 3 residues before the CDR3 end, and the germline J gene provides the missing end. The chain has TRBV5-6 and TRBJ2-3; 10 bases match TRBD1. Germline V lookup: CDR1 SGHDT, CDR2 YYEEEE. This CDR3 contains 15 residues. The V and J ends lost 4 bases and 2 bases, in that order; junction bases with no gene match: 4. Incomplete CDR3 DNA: TGTGCCAGCAGCCCGGACAGGGGGAACACAGATACG. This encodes CASSPDRGNTDT. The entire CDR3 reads CASSPDRGNTDTQYF.

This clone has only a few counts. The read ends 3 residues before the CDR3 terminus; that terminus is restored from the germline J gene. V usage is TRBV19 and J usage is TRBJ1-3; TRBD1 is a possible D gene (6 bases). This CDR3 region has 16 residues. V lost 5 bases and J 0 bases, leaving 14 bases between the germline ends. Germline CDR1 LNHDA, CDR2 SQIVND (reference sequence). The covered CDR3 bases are TGTGCCAGTAGTCCCCCAGGGGCCTTCTCTGGAAACACC. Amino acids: CASSPPGAFSGNT. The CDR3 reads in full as CASSPPGAFSGNTIYF.

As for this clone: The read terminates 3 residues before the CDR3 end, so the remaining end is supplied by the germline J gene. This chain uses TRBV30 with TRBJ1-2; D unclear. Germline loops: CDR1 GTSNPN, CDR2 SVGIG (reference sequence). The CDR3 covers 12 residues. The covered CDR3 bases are TGTGCCTGGAGCCCTTTGCGGCGGGGC. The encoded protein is CAWSPLRRG. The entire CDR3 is CAWSPLRRGYTF.

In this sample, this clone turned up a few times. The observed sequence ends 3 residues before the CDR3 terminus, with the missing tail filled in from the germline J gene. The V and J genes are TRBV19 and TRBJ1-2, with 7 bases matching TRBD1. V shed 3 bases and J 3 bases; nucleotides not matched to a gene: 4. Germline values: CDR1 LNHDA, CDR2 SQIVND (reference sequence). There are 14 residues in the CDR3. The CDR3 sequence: CASSMRGRDYGYTF. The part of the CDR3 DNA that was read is TGTGCCAGTAGTATGAGGGGGCGCGACTATGGC.